The subject of this entry is one T cell receptor (beta chain). This sample was included in a study of blood T cell repertoires in COVID-19. Whole-study context: COVID-19 samples collected from the United States, Italy and Spain covered acute and convalescent phases. T cells, B-cell-depleted T cells, or PBMCs supplied cDNA or gDNA.

In the original workflow: How many nucleated cells were present was estimated from reference gene primer amplification. Profiled with immunoSEQ multiplex PCR; TCRdb holds only in-frame clones, not every one. The V and J calls and clone size come from that table; D and trimming were worked out from the DNA. The table includes about 240,000 clones, 86% detected once. The ends lost 0 bases at V and 6 bases at J; junction bases unmatched: 2. Germline CDR1 reads SGHRS; CDR2 reads YFSETQ. This CDR3 has 13 residues. J is TRBJ1-2 and V is TRBV5-1; 7 nucleotides line up with TRBD1. Sequenced sample: peripheral blood. The receptor comes from a man between 60 and 70 years old with acute or convalescent COVID-19. CDR3 bases: TGCGCCAGCAGCTTGGAGGGGGCCCATGGCTACACCTTC. Its protein is CASSLEGAHGYTF.